A selection of T cell receptor beta chains follows, all from one sample in a study of blood T cell repertoires in COVID-19. The repertoire was sequenced with immunoSEQ multiplex PCR; TCRdb's copy has only in-frame clones and lacks some. The data contain 150,000 to 250,000 clones, roughly four fifths of them singletons. The material sequenced was peripheral blood. The receptors originated from a human donor with acute or convalescent COVID-19. The donor label of this sample is uncertain. The conserved cysteine and the conserved F or W are not part of the CDR3 here. Fields, in order: V gene, J gene, CDR3 protein.

v_gene: TRBV6-5
j_gene: TRBJ1-3
CDR3aa: ASSLTGDGNTIY

v_gene: TRBV5-1
j_gene: TRBJ2-5
CDR3aa: ASRPGIQETQY

v_gene: TRBV18
j_gene: TRBJ2-3
CDR3aa: ASAPNTPRGDTQY

v_gene: TRBV2
j_gene: TRBJ1-2
CDR3aa: ASSLTDLGYT

v_gene: TRBV9
j_gene: TRBJ1-5
CDR3aa: ASSVEGGGGQPQH

v_gene: TRBV29-1
j_gene: TRBJ2-1
CDR3aa: SVEDPGRANEQF

v_gene: TRBV27
j_gene: TRBJ1-2
CDR3aa: ASSFSGNYGYT

v_gene: TRBV5-1
j_gene: TRBJ1-4
CDR3aa: ASSPGQVYEKLF

v_gene: TRBV7-9
j_gene: TRBJ2-3
CDR3aa: ASSLTQRGLAGTDTQY

v_gene: TRBV5-8
j_gene: TRBJ1-1
CDR3aa: ASWDGGLAF

v_gene: TRBV28
j_gene: TRBJ1-1
CDR3aa: ASRGADTEAF

v_gene: TRBV7-8
j_gene: TRBJ2-1
CDR3aa: ASSPYSPRGALEQF

v_gene: TRBV11-3
j_gene: TRBJ2-1
CDR3aa: ASSFGGTYNEQF

v_gene: TRBV2
j_gene: TRBJ2-3
CDR3aa: ASRAGITDTQY

v_gene: TRBV4-3
j_gene: TRBJ2-1
CDR3aa: ASSQGLTGSSNEQF

v_gene: TRBV6-5
j_gene: TRBJ2-1
CDR3aa: ASSYLREQF

v_gene: TRBV9
j_gene: TRBJ1-5
CDR3aa: ASSVGSGRPQH

v_gene: TRBV15
j_gene: TRBJ2-1
CDR3aa: ATSRDMRSSYNEQF

v_gene: TRBV28
j_gene: TRBJ1-2
CDR3aa: ASSIPQGGNNYGYT

v_gene: TRBV27
j_gene: TRBJ2-2
CDR3aa: ASSSPGTSGTNTGELF

v_gene: TRBV2
j_gene: TRBJ2-2
CDR3aa: ASSVSGRAGELF

v_gene: TRBV7-8
j_gene: TRBJ1-3
CDR3aa: ASSPFSAGGVEGNTIY

v_gene: TRBV10-2
j_gene: TRBJ1-1
CDR3aa: ASSESGGPAF

v_gene: TRBV12-5
j_gene: TRBJ2-7
CDR3aa: ASGLGTGTEQY

v_gene: TRBV6-2/TRBV6-3
j_gene: TRBJ1-5
CDR3aa: ASSYAGQGVLGNQPQH

v_gene: TRBV28
j_gene: TRBJ1-1
CDR3aa: ASSSWTGGLTEAF

v_gene: TRBV19
j_gene: TRBJ1-2
CDR3aa: ASNDRGLIYGYT

v_gene: TRBV20-1
j_gene: TRBJ2-7
CDR3aa: SASSRTNLAEQY

v_gene: TRBV6-2/TRBV6-3
j_gene: TRBJ1-5
CDR3aa: ASSYSSRRGLGTADQPQH

v_gene: TRBV6-4
j_gene: TRBJ1-6
CDR3aa: ASRFWGVIGRTPLH

v_gene: TRBV6-5
j_gene: TRBJ1-1
CDR3aa: ASSIEMNTEAF

v_gene: TRBV7-2
j_gene: TRBJ1-2
CDR3aa: ASSLESQGHGYT

v_gene: TRBV18
j_gene: TRBJ1-2
CDR3aa: ASSPVPGQGSVYGYT

v_gene: TRBV6-2/TRBV6-3
j_gene: TRBJ1-5
CDR3aa: ASSGTGGNQPQH

v_gene: TRBV9
j_gene: TRBJ2-7
CDR3aa: ASSLGLAAGQY

v_gene: TRBV10-3
j_gene: TRBJ2-7
CDR3aa: AIRDRGPIYEQY

v_gene: TRBV5-4
j_gene: TRBJ2-3
CDR3aa: ASSLIRGTADTQY

v_gene: TRBV19
j_gene: TRBJ1-2
CDR3aa: ASSIPGASYGYT

v_gene: TRBV3-1/TRBV3-2
j_gene: TRBJ2-4
CDR3aa: ASSPATLAKNIQY

v_gene: TRBV5-1
j_gene: TRBJ2-5
CDR3aa: ASSLTGSETQY

v_gene: TRBV3-1/TRBV3-2
j_gene: TRBJ2-1
CDR3aa: ASSRLAGSYNEQF

v_gene: TRBV19
j_gene: TRBJ2-6
CDR3aa: ASRSSGANVLT

v_gene: TRBV9
j_gene: TRBJ1-5
CDR3aa: ASSATRAGQPQH

v_gene: TRBV5-1
j_gene: TRBJ2-5
CDR3aa: ASSRDRSTAQETQY

v_gene: TRBV3-1/TRBV3-2
j_gene: TRBJ2-1
CDR3aa: ASSQDPREWYNEQF